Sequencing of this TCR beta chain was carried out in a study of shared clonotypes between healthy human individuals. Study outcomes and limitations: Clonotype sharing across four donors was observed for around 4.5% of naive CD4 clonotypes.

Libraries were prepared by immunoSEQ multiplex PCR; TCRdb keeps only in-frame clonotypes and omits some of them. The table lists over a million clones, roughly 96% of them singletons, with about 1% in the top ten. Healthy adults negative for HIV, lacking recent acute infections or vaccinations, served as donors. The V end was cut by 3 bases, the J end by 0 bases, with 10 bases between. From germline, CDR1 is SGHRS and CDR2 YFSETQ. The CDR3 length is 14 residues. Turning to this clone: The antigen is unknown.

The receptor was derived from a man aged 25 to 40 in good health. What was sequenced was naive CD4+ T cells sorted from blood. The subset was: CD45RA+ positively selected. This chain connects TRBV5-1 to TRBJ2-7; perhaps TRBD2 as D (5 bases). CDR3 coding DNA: TGCGCCAGCAGCTATGACGGGAACTCCTACGAGCAGTACTTC. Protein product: CASSYDGNSYEQYF.